The following is a TCR beta chain sequence with its context. Its antigen is currently unknown. The V gene's germline CDR1 is DFQATT and CDR2 SNEGSKA (reference sequence). This CDR3 spans 14 amino acids. V shed 5 bases, J shed 11 bases, and the junction held 16 bases outside the gene matches. A sample-barcoded 5' primer and a J-beta primer mix were used in a second PCR of about 7 to 12 cycles. With 12 random nucleotides, a template-switch adaptor tagged each individual cDNA molecule. Via MiXCR, TCRdb re-called the 5' RACE reads, giving one row per CDR3 protein. Found here are approximately 600,000 distinct CDR3 sequences, 58% of them singletons; the top ten hold over 30%. Every donor contributed roughly 10 milliliters of peripheral blood by blood draw. This specimen belongs to a study of blood T cells in healthy people across ages. Whole-study findings and limits: PBMCs left unsorted prevented a conclusive naive versus antigen-experienced comparison. Naive CD4+ cells and diversity were both higher in long-lived donors than in aged donors.

This clonotype originated in a man aged 60 to 69 in good health. The sample comprised blood. V usage is TRBV20-1 and J usage is TRBJ2-5, with 8 bases lining up with TRBD1. CDR3 residues: CSAAGQGAYNEQYF. The CDR3 coding sequence is TGCAGTGCTGCCGGACAGGGAGCCTACAATGAGCAGTACTTC.